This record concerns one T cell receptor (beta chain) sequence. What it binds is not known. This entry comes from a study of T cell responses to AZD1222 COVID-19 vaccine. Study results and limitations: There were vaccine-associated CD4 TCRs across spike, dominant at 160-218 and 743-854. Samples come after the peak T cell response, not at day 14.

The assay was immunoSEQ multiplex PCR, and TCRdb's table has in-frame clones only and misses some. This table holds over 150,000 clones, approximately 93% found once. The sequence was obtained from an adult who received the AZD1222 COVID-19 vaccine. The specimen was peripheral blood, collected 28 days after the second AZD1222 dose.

As DNA, the CDR3 is TGCAGCTTCCACACAGGGGGCGGAGGCTCGGCTTTCTTT. Amino acid sequence: CSFHTGGGGSAFF. The chain has TRBV29-1 and TRBJ1-1, with 9 bases fitting TRBD1. Germline CDR1 is SQVTM and CDR2 is ANQGSEA. With 8 bases clipped from V and 11 bases from J, the junction kept 15 bases outside the gene matches. The CDR3 spans 13 residues.